What follows are 14 T cell receptor beta chains derived from one specimen sequenced in a study of vaccination effects on CD4 cells after COVID-19. No antigen has been identified for these receptors. Assay used: immunoSEQ multiplex PCR; TCRdb lists only in-frame clones, some missing. The sample gives more than 30,000 clones, roughly 74% of which show up once; over 2.5% is in the top ten. When ten to eleven days of culture had elapsed, CD4+ T cells were isolated. Source: CD4+ T cells from PBMCs cultured without peptide, taken before COVID-19 vaccination. These receptor sequences come from a human donor who received a COVID-19 vaccine.

The chain links TRBV11-2 to TRBJ1-2; D unclear. This CDR3 is 14 amino acids long. CDR1 is SGHAT and CDR2 is FQNNGV in the germline V gene. Trimming removed 2 bases from V and 0 bases from J, with 7 bases in between. CDR3 sequence reads: CASSLSRTNYGYTF. CDR3 DNA sequence: TGTGCCAGCAGCTTATCCAGGACTAACTATGGCTACACCTTC. The full variable domain, in which reference TRBV11-2 and TRBJ1-2 provide the parts outside the CDR3, is EAGVAQSPRYKIIEKRQSVAFWCNPISGHATLYWYQQILGQGPKLLIQFQNNGVVDDSQLPKDRFSAERLKGVDSTLKIQPAKLEDSAVYLCASSLSRTNYGYTFGSGTRLTVV.

V usage is TRBV27 and J usage is TRBJ2-2, with TRBD1 matching over 9 bases. Germline CDR1 and CDR2: MNHEY and SMNVEV (reference sequence). The trim removed 6 bases at V and 1 base at J, leaving 3 bases unmatched. CDR3 length: 15 amino acids. The DNA for the CDR3 is TGTGCCAGCAGCCTGGGACAGGGGAACACCGGGGAGCTGTTTTTT. It encodes CASSLGQGNTGELFF.

The V and J genes are TRBV5-1 and TRBJ2-7, with 7 bases lining up with TRBD2. The CDR3 spans 15 residues. After removal of 4 bases from V and 2 bases from J, the junction contained 9 bases not matched to a gene. The germline V gene has CDR1 SGHRS and CDR2 YFSETQ. CDR3 loop: CASSPGTTITYEQYF. The CDR3 DNA reads as TGCGCCAGCAGCCCCGGGACTACCATTACCTACGAGCAGTACTTC. Full variable domain (outside the CDR3, taken from reference TRBV5-1 and TRBJ2-7): KAGVTQTPRYLIKTRGQQVTLSCSPISGHRSVSWYQQTPGQGLQFLFEYFSETQRNKGNFPGRFSGRQFSNSRSEMNVSTLELGDSALYLCASSPGTTITYEQYFGPGTRLTVT.

The rearrangement links TRBV10-3 to TRBJ1-3, with 8 bases that match TRBD1. This CDR3 contains 14 residues. Germline V gives CDR1 ENHRY, CDR2 SYGVKD. Losses at the gene ends were 2 bases for V and 4 bases for J; bases not matched to a gene: 1. The DNA of the CDR3 is TGTGCCATCAGTGAGGGGACAGGCGGAAACACCATATATTTT. Translating gives CAISEGTGGNTIYF.

This clone is medium-sized (0.01 to 0.1%) in the sample. The chain carries TRBV13 and TRBJ2-7, with TRBD2 matching 13 bases. There are 18 residues in the CDR3. Per germline, CDR1 PRHDT and CDR2 FYEKMQ (reference sequence). V trimming: 2 bases; J trimming: 3 bases; junction bases outside the gene matches: 10. The CDR3 is CASSLPPGGLAGDYEQYF. CDR3 bases: TGTGCCAGCAGCTTACCCCCAGGAGGACTAGCGGGGGACTACGAGCAGTACTTC.

This chain uses TRBV20-1 with TRBJ2-1; D may be TRBD2 (5 bases). Germline V gene data show CDR1 as DFQATT and CDR2 as SNEGSKA (reference sequence). V was pared by 3 bases and J by 9 bases, with 9 bases between. This CDR3 spans 11 amino acids. DNA for the CDR3: TGCAGTGCTAGCCGACTATCTGAGCAGTTCTTC. Translated, it gives CSASRLSEQFF.

V is TRBV3-1 (or the pseudogene TRBV3-2) and J is TRBJ2-1; possibly TRBD2 for D (5 bases). The length of the CDR3 is 15 residues. V was trimmed by 0 bases and J by 4 bases, leaving 10 bases between them. Germline CDR1 is LGHDT and CDR2 is YNNKEL (reference sequence). In DNA form, the CDR3 reads TGTGCCAGCAGCCAAGATTACGGGGTTTACAATGAGCAGTTCTTC. Its translation is CASSQDYGVYNEQFF.

The J gene is TRBJ1-3, the V gene TRBV10-2; D remains ambiguous. Trimming stripped 0 bases from V and 0 bases from J, with 18 bases between. CDR3 size: 19 residues. In germline, CDR1 is WSHSY, CDR2 SAAADI. The CDR3 protein is CASSESGLRDQASGNTIYF. The CDR3 DNA sequence: TGCGCCAGCAGTGAGTCTGGGCTCCGAGATCAGGCCTCTGGAAACACCATATATTTT.

The sample holds one count of this clone. The V and J genes are TRBV27 and TRBJ2-7; D is tentatively TRBD1 or TRBD2 (5 bases each). The CDR3 extends over 14 amino acids. Trimming removed 6 bases from V and 2 bases from J, with 14 bases in between. Germline loops: CDR1 MNHEY, CDR2 SMNVEV (reference sequence). The CDR3 protein is CASSRGPVTYEQYF. The CDR3 region has the DNA TGTGCCAGCAGCCGGGGCCCGGTGACCTACGAGCAGTACTTC.

The V call is TRBV19, the J call TRBJ2-3; D remains ambiguous. CDR3 length equals 13 residues. Germline V gene data show CDR1 as LNHDA and CDR2 as SQIVND (reference sequence). Between the trimmed V and J ends, which lost 7 bases and 6 bases, there was a span of 14 bases. CDR3 bases: TGTGCCAGTAATAGGCAAGGGTCCGATACGCAGTATTTT. It translates to CASNRQGSDTQYF.

The chain links TRBV30 to TRBJ1-2; no clear D. The V end was cut by 0 bases, the J end by 4 bases, with 9 bases between. Per the germline V gene, CDR1 is GTSNPN and CDR2 is SVGIG (reference sequence). The CDR3 totals 13 residues. The DNA of the CDR3 is TGTGCCTGGAGTGTACATCCGCTCTATGGCTACACCTTC. Encoded protein: CAWSVHPLYGYTF.

The rearrangement links TRBV27 to TRBJ2-1; no reliable D call. The CDR3 spans 14 residues. From germline, CDR1 is MNHEY and CDR2 SMNVEV (reference sequence). V gave up 4 bases and J gave up 4 bases, with 11 bases separating them. CDR3 nucleotides: TGTGCCAGCAGTTCGACCCCAATGTACAATGAGCAGTTCTTC. This gives the protein CASSSTPMYNEQFF.

This clone was seen a handful of times. The chain recombines TRBV7-2 with TRBJ1-1; perhaps TRBD1 as D (5 bases). Trimming shortened V by 5 bases and J by 4 bases, and 8 bases separated the two germline ends. Germline lookup yields CDR1 SGHTA and CDR2 FQGNSA. CDR3 size: 12 residues. CDR3 coding DNA: TGTGCCAGCAGCAGGGGTATCACTGAAGCTTTCTTT. This sequence encodes CASSRGITEAFF.

This chain joins TRBV5-6 and TRBJ2-7; 7 nucleotides align to TRBD1. V lost 3 bases, J lost 0 bases, and 6 bases stayed unmatched. Germline values: CDR1 SGHDT, CDR2 YYEEEE. This CDR3 spans 15 amino acids. The CDR3, as DNA: TGTGCCAGCAGCTCGGCCGGGACAGTCTCCTACGAGCAGTACTTC. This gives the protein CASSSAGTVSYEQYF.